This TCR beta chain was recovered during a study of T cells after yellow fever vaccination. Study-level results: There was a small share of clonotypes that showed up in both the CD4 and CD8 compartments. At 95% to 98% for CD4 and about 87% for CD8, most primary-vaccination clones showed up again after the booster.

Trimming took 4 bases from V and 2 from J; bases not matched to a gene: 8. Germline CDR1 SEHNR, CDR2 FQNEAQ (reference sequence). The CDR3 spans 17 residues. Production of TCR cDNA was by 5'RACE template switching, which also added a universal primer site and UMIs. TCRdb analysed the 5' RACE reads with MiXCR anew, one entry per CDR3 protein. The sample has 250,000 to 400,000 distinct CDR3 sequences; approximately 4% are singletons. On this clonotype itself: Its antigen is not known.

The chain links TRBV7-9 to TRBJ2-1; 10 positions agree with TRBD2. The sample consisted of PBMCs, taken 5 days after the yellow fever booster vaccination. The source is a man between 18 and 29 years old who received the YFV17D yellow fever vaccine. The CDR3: CASSWLERGGTYNEQFF. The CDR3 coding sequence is TGTGCCAGCAGCTGGCTTGAGCGGGGGGGTACCTACAATGAGCAGTTCTTC.